A selection of T cell receptor beta chains follows, all from one sample in a study of shared clonotypes between healthy human individuals. Assay used: immunoSEQ multiplex PCR; TCRdb lists only in-frame clones, some missing. The top ten hold approximately 1.6% of the sample, which has about 2.2 million clones, 93% seen once. The sequenced sample consisted of naive CD8+ T cells from PBMCs. The receptors stem from a man aged 18-30 years in good health. Some clones in this sample may be carry-over from other donors' samples. Both conserved end residues are part of each CDR3. D genes are given only for firm matches. Only part of the rows carry a size: once, few, many, or a class if the clone is expanded.

CDR3: CASSLRDFVRTIYF; DNA: TGTGCCAGTAGTCTGAGGGATTTTGTACGAACCATATATTTT; J: TRBJ1-3; size: .; V: TRBV19; D: .
CDR3: CASRSGLYNEQFF; DNA: TGTGCCAGCAGGTCGGGCCTGTACAATGAGCAGTTCTTC; J: TRBJ2-1; size: .; V: TRBV11-2; D: .
CDR3: CAWSAFGGSTGELFF; DNA: TGTGCCTGGAGTGCATTTGGGGGGAGCACCGGGGAGCTGTTTTTT; J: TRBJ2-2; size: .; V: TRBV30; D: .
CDR3: CASSYTSGKGQETQYF; DNA: TGTGCCAGCAGCTACACTAGCGGTAAAGGACAAGAGACCCAGTACTTC; J: TRBJ2-5; size: .; V: TRBV7-9; D: TRBD2
CDR3: CASSANQPQHF; DNA: TGTGCCAGCAGCGCAAATCAGCCCCAGCATTTT; J: TRBJ1-5; size: few; V: TRBV27; D: .
CDR3: CASSFQGRMNTEAFF; DNA: TGTGCCAGCAGCTTTCAAGGCAGGATGAACACTGAAGCTTTCTTT; J: TRBJ1-1; size: .; V: TRBV7-8; D: .
CDR3: CASSLYGGTAFNGGYTF; DNA: TGTGCCAGCAGCTTATATGGAGGGACAGCCTTTAATGGGGGCTACACCTTC; J: TRBJ1-2; size: .; V: TRBV7-3; D: TRBD1
CDR3: CASSPDGEYQETQYF; DNA: TGTGCCAGCAGCCCCGACGGAGAGTACCAAGAGACCCAGTACTTC; J: TRBJ2-5; size: few; V: TRBV9; D: .
CDR3: CASSPRDGLYTDTQYF; DNA: TGTGCCAGCTCCCCCAGGGACGGATTATACACAGATACGCAGTATTTT; J: TRBJ2-3; size: .; V: TRBV7-8; D: .
CDR3: CSVEGPSYGYTF; DNA: TGCAGCGTTGAAGGGCCGAGCTATGGCTACACCTTC; J: TRBJ1-2; size: .; V: TRBV29-1; D: .
CDR3: CASSPDTQREAFF; DNA: TGTGCCAGCAGTCCGGACACCCAAAGAGAAGCTTTCTTT; J: TRBJ1-1; size: .; V: TRBV27; D: .